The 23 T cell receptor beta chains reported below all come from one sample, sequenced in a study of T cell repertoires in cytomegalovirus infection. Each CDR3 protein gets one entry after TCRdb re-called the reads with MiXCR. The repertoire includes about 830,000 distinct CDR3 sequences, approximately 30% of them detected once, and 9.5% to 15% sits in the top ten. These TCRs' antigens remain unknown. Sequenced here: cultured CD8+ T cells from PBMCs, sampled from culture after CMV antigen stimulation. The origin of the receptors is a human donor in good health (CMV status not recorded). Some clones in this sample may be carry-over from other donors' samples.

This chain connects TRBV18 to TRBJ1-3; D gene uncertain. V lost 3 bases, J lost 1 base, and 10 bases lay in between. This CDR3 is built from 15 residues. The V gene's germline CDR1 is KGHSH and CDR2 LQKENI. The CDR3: CASSPPPGSGNTIYF. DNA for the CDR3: TGTGCCAGCTCACCCCCCCCGGGGTCTGGAAACACCATATATTTT.

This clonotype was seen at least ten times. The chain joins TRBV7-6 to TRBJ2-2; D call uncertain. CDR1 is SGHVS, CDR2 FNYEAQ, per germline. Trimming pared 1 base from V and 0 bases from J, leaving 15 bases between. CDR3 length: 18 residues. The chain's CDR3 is CASSLEQALRPNTGELFF. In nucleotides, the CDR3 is TGTGCCAGCAGCTTAGAGCAGGCCCTACGACCGAACACCGGGGAGCTGTTTTTT.

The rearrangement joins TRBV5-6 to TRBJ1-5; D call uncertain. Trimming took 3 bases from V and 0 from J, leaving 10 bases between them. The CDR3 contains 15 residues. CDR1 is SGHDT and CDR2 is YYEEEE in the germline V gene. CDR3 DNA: TGTGCCAGCAGCTCCTTCCTAGTTAGCAATCAGCCCCAGCATTTT. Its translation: CASSSFLVSNQPQHF.

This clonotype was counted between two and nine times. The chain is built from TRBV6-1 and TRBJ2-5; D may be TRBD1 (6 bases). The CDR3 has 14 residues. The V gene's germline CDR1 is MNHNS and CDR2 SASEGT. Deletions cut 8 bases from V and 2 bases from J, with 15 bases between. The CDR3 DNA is TGTGCCAGCCCCGGACAGCGGCCACAAGAGACCCAGTACTTC. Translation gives CASPGQRPQETQYF.

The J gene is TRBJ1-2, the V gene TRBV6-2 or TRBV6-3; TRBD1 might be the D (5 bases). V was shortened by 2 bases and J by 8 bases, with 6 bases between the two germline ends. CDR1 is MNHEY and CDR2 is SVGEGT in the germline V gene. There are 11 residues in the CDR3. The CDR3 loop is CASSYRGGYTF. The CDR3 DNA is TGTGCCAGCAGTTACCGGGGCGGCTACACCTTC.

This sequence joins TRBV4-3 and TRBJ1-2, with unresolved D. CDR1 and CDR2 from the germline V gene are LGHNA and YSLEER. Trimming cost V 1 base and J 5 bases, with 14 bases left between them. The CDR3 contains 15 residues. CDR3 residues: CASSQGSGLAYGYTF. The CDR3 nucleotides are TGCGCCAGCAGCCAAGGTTCCGGACTCGCTTATGGCTACACCTTC.

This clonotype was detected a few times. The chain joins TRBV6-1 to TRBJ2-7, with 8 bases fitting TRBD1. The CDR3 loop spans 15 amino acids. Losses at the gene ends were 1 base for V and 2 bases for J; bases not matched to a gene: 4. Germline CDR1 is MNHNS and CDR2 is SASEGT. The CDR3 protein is CASSEGRTGTYEQYF. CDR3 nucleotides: TGTGCCAGCAGTGAAGGAAGGACAGGGACCTACGAGCAGTACTTC.

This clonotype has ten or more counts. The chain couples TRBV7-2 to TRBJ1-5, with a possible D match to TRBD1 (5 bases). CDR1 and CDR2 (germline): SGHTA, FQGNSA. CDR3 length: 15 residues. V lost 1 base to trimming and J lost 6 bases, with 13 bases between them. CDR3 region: CASSLEDSTIQPQHF. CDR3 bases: TGTGCCAGCAGCTTAGAAGACAGTACAATTCAGCCCCAGCATTTT. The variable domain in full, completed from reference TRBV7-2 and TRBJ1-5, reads GAGVSQSPSNKVTEKGKDVELRCDPISGHTALYWYRQSLGQGLEFLIYFQGNSAPDKSGLPSDRFSAERTGGSVSTLTIQRTQQEDSAVYLCASSLEDSTIQPQHFGDGTRLSIL.

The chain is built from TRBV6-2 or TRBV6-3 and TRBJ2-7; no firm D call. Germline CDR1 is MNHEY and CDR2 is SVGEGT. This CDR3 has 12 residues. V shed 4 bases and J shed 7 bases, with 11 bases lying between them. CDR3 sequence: CASSFPSEEQYV. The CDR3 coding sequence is TGTGCCAGCAGTTTCCCCTCTGAGGAGCAGTACGTC.

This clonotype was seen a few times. The CDR3 nucleotides are TGTGCCTGCCAGGACCTTAATGAAAAACTGTTTTTT. This translates into CACQDLNEKLFF. The rearrangement links TRBV6-1 to TRBJ1-4; D gene uncertain. V lost 11 bases, J lost 4 bases, and 11 bases lay in between. Looked up from germline, CDR1 is MNHNS and CDR2 is SASEGT. This CDR3 has 12 residues.

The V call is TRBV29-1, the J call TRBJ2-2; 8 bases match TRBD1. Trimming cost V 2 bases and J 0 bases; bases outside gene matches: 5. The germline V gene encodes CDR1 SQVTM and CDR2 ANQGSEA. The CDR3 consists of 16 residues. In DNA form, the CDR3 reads TGCAGCGTTGAACTTTACAGGGGGTCGAACACCGGGGAGCTGTTTTTT. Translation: CSVELYRGSNTGELFF.

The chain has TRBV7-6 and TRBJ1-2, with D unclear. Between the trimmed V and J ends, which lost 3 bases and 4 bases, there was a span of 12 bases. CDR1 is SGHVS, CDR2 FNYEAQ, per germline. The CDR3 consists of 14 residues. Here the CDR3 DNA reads TGTGCCAGCAGCTTTAGGAGAGAATTCTATGGCTACACCTTC. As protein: CASSFRREFYGYTF.

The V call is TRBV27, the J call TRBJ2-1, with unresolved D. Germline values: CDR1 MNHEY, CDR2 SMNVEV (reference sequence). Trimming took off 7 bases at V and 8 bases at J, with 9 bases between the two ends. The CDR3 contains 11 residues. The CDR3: CASKREDEQFF. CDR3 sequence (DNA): TGTGCCAGCAAAAGAGAGGATGAGCAGTTCTTC.

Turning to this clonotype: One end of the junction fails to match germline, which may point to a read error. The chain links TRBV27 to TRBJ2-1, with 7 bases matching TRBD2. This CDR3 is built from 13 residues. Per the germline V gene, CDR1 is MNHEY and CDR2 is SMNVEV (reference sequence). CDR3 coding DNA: TGTGTCAGCACTATTGGGGGGGGCAATGAGCAGTTCTTC. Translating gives CVSTIGGGNEQFF.

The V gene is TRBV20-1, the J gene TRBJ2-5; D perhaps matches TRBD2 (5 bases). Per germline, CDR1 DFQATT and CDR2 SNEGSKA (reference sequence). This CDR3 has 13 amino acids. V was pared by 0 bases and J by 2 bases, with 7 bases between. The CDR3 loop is CSARDWEQETQYF. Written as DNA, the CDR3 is TGCAGTGCTAGAGACTGGGAGCAAGAGACCCAGTACTTC.

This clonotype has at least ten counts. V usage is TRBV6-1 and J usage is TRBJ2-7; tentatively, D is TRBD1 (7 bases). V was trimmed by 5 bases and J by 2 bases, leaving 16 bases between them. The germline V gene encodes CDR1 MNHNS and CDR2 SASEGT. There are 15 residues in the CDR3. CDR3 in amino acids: CASSPRRGPTYEQYF. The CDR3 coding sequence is TGTGCCAGCAGTCCGAGGAGGGGGCCTACCTACGAGCAGTACTTC.

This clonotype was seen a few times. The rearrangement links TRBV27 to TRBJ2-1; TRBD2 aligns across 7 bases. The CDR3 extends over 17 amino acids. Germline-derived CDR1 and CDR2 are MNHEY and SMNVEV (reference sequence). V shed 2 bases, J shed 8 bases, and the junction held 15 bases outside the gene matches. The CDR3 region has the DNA TGTGCCAGCAGTTTACGCAGGGACTACTCTTTGGGTGATGAGCAGTTCTTC. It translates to CASSLRRDYSLGDEQFF.

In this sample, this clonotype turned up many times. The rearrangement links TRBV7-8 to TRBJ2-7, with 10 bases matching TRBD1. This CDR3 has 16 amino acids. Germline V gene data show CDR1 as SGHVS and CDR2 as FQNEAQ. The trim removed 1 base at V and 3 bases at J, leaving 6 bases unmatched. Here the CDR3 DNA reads TGTGCCAGCAGCTTAGGACCGGGACAGGGGATCTACGAGCAGTACGTC. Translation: CASSLGPGQGIYEQYV.

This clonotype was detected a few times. Here the CDR3 reads CASTRDRPGDEQYV. CDR3 coding DNA: TGTGCCAGCACCCGGGACCGTCCCGGAGACGAGCAGTACGTC. V and J are TRBV2 and TRBJ2-7, with D possibly called TRBD1 or TRBD2 (5 bases each). With 7 bases removed from V and 5 bases from J, the gap between germline ends came to 18 bases. The CDR3 is 14 residues long. Germline V CDR1 and CDR2: SNHLY, FYNNEI.

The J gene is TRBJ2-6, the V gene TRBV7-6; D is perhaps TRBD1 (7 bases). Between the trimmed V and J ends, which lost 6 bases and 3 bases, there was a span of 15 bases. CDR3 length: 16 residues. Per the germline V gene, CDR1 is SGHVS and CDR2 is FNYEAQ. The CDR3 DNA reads TGTGCCAGCAGTCTTCAGGGGGGCGTTGGGGCCAACGTCCTGACTTTC. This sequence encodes CASSLQGGVGANVLTF.

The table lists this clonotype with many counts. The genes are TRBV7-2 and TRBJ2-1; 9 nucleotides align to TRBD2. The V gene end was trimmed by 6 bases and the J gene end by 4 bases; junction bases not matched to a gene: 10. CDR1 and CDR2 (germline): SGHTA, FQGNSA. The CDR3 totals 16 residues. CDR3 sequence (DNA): TGTGCCAGCAGACAGACTCTAGCGGGGCCGTACAATGAGCAGTTCTTC. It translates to CASRQTLAGPYNEQFF.

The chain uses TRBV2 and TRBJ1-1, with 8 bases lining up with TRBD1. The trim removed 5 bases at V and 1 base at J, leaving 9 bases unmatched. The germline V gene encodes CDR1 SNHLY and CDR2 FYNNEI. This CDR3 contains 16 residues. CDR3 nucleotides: TGTGCCAGCAGTTTACCCCAGGGGGCGTGGAACACTGAAGCTTTCTTT. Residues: CASSLPQGAWNTEAFF.

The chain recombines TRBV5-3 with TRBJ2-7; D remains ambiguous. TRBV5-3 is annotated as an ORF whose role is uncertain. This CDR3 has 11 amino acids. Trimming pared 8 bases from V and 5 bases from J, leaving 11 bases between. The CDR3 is CASNSGDEQYF. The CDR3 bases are TGTGCCAGCAATTCGGGCGACGAGCAGTACTTC.